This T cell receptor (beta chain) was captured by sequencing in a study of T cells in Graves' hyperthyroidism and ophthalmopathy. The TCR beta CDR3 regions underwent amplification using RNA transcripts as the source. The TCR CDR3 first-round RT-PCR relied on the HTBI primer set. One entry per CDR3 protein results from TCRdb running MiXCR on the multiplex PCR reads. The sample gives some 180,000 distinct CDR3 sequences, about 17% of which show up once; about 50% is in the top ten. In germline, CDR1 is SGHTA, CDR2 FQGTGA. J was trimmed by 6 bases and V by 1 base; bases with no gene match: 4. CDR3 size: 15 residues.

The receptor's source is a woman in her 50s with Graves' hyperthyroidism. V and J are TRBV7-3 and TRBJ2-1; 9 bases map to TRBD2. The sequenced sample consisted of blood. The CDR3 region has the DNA TGTGCCAGCAGCTTAAGGACTAGCGCCCTCAATGAGCAGTTCTTC. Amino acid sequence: CASSLRTSALNEQFF.